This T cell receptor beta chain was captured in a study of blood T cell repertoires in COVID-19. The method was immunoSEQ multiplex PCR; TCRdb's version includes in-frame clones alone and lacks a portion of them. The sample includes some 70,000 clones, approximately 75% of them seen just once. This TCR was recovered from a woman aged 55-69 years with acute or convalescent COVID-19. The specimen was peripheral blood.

The chain's CDR3 is CASSPTGGTALRYGYTF. CDR3 DNA sequence: TGTGCCAGCAGCCCAACCGGAGGGACGGCACTTCGCTATGGCTACACCTTC. The V gene is TRBV11-2, the J gene TRBJ1-2; D may be TRBD1 (5 bases). V lost 5 bases and J 4 bases, leaving 23 bases between the germline ends. Germline CDR1 is SGHAT and CDR2 is FQNNGV. CDR3 length equals 17 residues.